This TCR beta chain is drawn from a study of follicular helper T cells after annual influenza vaccination. Broader study findings: Yearly vaccinations repeatedly recalled conserved clonotypes in ICOS+CD38+ cTfh.

Stated time point: 2015-2016 season, pre-vaccination. Remarks on this clone: What it binds is not known.

Germline V gene data show CDR1 as MNHNS and CDR2 as SASEGT. The ends were cut back, 7 bases at V and 6 bases at J, with 15 bases in the middle. This CDR3 spans 14 amino acids. Sequencing used immunoSEQ multiplex PCR; TCRdb keeps in-frame clones, though not all of them. The data show about 5,800 clones, with roughly 85% seen just once and approximately 0.99% held by the top ten. The source of this sequence is an adult who received the influenza vaccine. The genes are TRBV6-1 and TRBJ2-2; D perhaps matches TRBD2 (6 bases). Sequences were derived from CXCR5+ CD38- circulating T follicular helper cells from blood, sampled on the day of influenza vaccination. Subset here: circulating Tfh, non-naive CD4+CXCR5+PD-1+ (ICOS+CD38+ or ICOS-CD38-). The CDR3 coding sequence is TGTGCCAGCACGCGGCGGGACTTTTCCGGGGAGCTGTTTTTT. Amino acid sequence: CASTRRDFSGELFF.